Each of the 32 T cell receptor beta chains below was sequenced from the same sample in a study of T cell responses to AZD1222 COVID-19 vaccine. The table came from immunoSEQ multiplex PCR; TCRdb's copy has only in-frame clones and leaves some out. The sample holds 150,000 or so clones; roughly nine tenths are singletons and the top ten take about 5.5%. The sequencing used peripheral blood, collected on day 0 of MenACWY control vaccination. The source is an adult in good health.

The chain joins TRBV5-6 to TRBJ2-5; D gene uncertain. CDR3 length: 13 amino acids. Germline CDR1 reads SGHDT; CDR2 reads YYEEEE. V was pared by 4 bases and J by 0 bases, with 7 bases between. The CDR3 DNA reads as TGTGCCAGCAGCACCGGCCACCAAGAGACCCAGTACTTC. The encoded protein is CASSTGHQETQYF.

The V gene is TRBV6-4, the J gene TRBJ1-2; TRBD1 is a possible D gene (5 bases). The CDR3 has 14 residues. Per the germline V gene, CDR1 is MRHNA and CDR2 is SNTAGT. V was trimmed by 5 bases and J by 4 bases, leaving 14 bases between them. The CDR3 coding sequence is TGTGCCAGCAGTCCGGCAGGGAGCAGCTATGGCTACACCTTC. The encoded protein is CASSPAGSSYGYTF.

This chain uses TRBV4-1 with TRBJ1-4; D possibly corresponds to TRBD1 (5 bases). The germline V gene encodes CDR1 MGHRA and CDR2 YSYEKL. The CDR3 is made up of 15 amino acids. V lost 0 bases and J lost 8, with 13 bases in between. For the CDR3, the DNA is TGCGCCAGCAGCCAAGAAGGGCAGGGAGGAGAAAAACTGTTTTTT. Protein product: CASSQEGQGGEKLFF.

This clone occurred once. V gene TRBV7-3 combines with J gene TRBJ2-7, with TRBD2 identical over 9 bases. Germline CDR1 reads SGHTA; CDR2 reads FQGTGA. The CDR3 runs to 14 residues. The V and J ends lost 2 bases and 6 bases, in that order; junction bases with no gene match: 5. CDR3: CASSLGTSLGEQYF. The CDR3 nucleotides are TGTGCCAGCAGCTTAGGGACTAGCTTGGGCGAGCAGTACTTC.

A note on this clone: Distinct nucleotide sequences in the sample also encode this CDR3. The chain links TRBV6-1 to TRBJ1-5; no reliable D call. V lost 3 bases and J 5 bases, leaving 8 bases between the germline ends. Germline V lookup: CDR1 MNHNS, CDR2 SASEGT. This CDR3 is built from 13 residues. Here the CDR3 DNA reads TGTGCCAGCAGTGAGGCATTCGATCAGCCCCAGCATTTT. Protein product: CASSEAFDQPQHF.

The gene calls are TRBV2 and TRBJ2-7; D gene unclear. This CDR3 spans 13 amino acids. The V gene's germline CDR1 is SNHLY and CDR2 FYNNEI. Trimming cost V 5 bases and J 5 bases, with 13 bases left between them. The CDR3: CASSLRQVHEQYF. For the CDR3, the DNA is TGTGCCAGCAGTCTGCGCCAGGTCCACGAGCAGTACTTC.

The chain combines TRBV14 with TRBJ2-3, with D possibly TRBD1 on 6 matching bases. V was clipped by 2 bases and J by 4 bases, with 10 bases between them. In germline, CDR1 is SGHDN, CDR2 FVKESK. The CDR3 covers 14 residues. CDR3 region: CASSQRQVADTQYF. In nucleotides, the CDR3 is TGTGCCAGCAGCCAACGACAGGTGGCAGATACGCAGTATTTT.

The chain combines TRBV5-4 with TRBJ1-1; D is ambiguous. The CDR3 is 13 amino acids. Per germline, CDR1 SGHNT and CDR2 YYREEE (reference sequence). V shed 1 base and J shed 0 bases, with 4 bases lying between them. The CDR3 loop is CASSLKVNTEAFF. The CDR3 DNA reads TGTGCCAGCAGCTTGAAGGTGAACACTGAAGCTTTCTTT.

V is TRBV6-6 and J is TRBJ2-7, with D possibly matching TRBD2 (5 bases). The CDR3 loop spans 14 amino acids. CDR1 is MNHNY, CDR2 SVGAGI, per germline (reference sequence). Trimming took off 5 bases at V and 2 bases at J, with 13 bases between the two ends. In DNA form, the CDR3 reads TGTGCCAGCAGTCCCCCCGGGATACCCTACGAGCAGTACTTC. This encodes CASSPPGIPYEQYF.

The chain recombines TRBV5-6 with TRBJ2-7, with D perhaps TRBD1 (6 bases). Per germline, CDR1 SGHDT and CDR2 YYEEEE. The CDR3 has 15 residues. Trimming took off 4 bases at V and 3 bases at J, with 17 bases between the two ends. The DNA for the CDR3 is TGTGCCAGCAGCGAAGGACAGTCACTGAGCTACGAGCAGTACTTC. This codes for CASSEGQSLSYEQYF. The entire variable domain, with the rest obtained from reference TRBV5-6 and TRBJ2-7, is as follows: DAGVTQSPTHLIKTRGQQVTLRCSPKSGHDTVSWYQQALGQGPQFIFQYYEEEERQRGNFPDRFSGHQFPNYSSELNVNALLLGDSALYLCASSEGQSLSYEQYFGPGTRLTVT.

The chain joins TRBV24-1 to TRBJ1-5, with 8 bases that match TRBD1. Germline lookup yields CDR1 KGHDR and CDR2 SFDVKD. With V trimmed by 3 bases and J by 7 bases, 4 bases remained unmatched. CDR3 size: 14 residues. This chain's CDR3 is CATSDGQGWQPQHF. The CDR3 region has the DNA TGTGCCACCAGTGATGGACAGGGTTGGCAGCCCCAGCATTTT.

This clone came up once. V and J are TRBV18 and TRBJ2-7; possibly TRBD1 or TRBD2 for D (5 bases each). V gave up 6 bases and J gave up 4 bases, with 13 bases separating them. Germline V gives CDR1 KGHSH, CDR2 LQKENI. The CDR3 is made up of 13 amino acids. CDR3: CASSPTGAYEQYV. CDR3 bases: TGTGCCAGCTCCCCAACCGGGGCGTACGAGCAGTACGTC.

This clone was seen once. The chain recombines TRBV29-1 with TRBJ1-2, with D maybe TRBD1 (5 bases). In germline, CDR1 is SQVTM, CDR2 ANQGSEA. There are 12 residues in the CDR3. With 3 bases removed from V and 8 bases from J, the gap between germline ends came to 13 bases. CDR3 loop: CSVDGQGGGYTF. Written as DNA, the CDR3 is TGCAGCGTTGATGGGCAGGGTGGCGGCTACACCTTC.

The chain uses TRBV10-3 and TRBJ1-5; D gene ambiguous. The ends were cut back, 4 bases at V and 0 bases at J, with 7 bases in the middle. CDR3 length equals 14 residues. Germline V gene sequence: CDR1 ENHRY, CDR2 SYGVKD. The CDR3 region has the DNA TGTGCCATCAGTGGACGGATTAGCAATCAGCCCCAGCATTTT. Protein: CAISGRISNQPQHF.

The V and J genes are TRBV7-2 and TRBJ1-2; no reliable D call. Germline CDR1 is SGHTA and CDR2 is FQGNSA. This CDR3 contains 14 residues. With 1 base removed from V and 1 base from J, the gap between germline ends came to 7 bases. CDR3 in amino acids: CASSLGSGNYGYTF. The DNA of the CDR3 is TGTGCCAGCAGCTTAGGAAGCGGTAACTATGGCTACACCTTC.

The chain employs TRBV19 and TRBJ2-1, with D perhaps assigned TRBD1 or TRBD2 (5 bases each). Germline CDR1 is LNHDA and CDR2 is SQIVND (reference sequence). V lost 5 bases and J lost 0, with 8 bases in between. The CDR3 sequence is 14 residues long. The CDR3 coding sequence is TGTGCCAGTAGTGGGGACGGCTCCTACAATGAGCAGTTCTTC. Translating gives CASSGDGSYNEQFF. Combining the CDR3 with reference TRBV19 and TRBJ2-1 gives the whole variable domain DGGITQSPKYLFRKEGQNVTLSCEQNLNHDAMYWYRQDPGQGLRLIYYSQIVNDFQKGDIAEGYSVSREKKESFPLTVTSAQKNPTAFYLCASSGDGSYNEQFFGPGTRLTVL.

The chain carries TRBV6-5 and TRBJ1-6; D is uncertain. Germline CDR1 MNHEY, CDR2 SVGAGI. The V gene lost 2 bases and the J gene lost 8 bases, with 13 bases spanning the gap. CDR3 length: 15 residues. DNA of the CDR3: TGTGCCAGCAGTTACGCGGGAGGGTATGATTCACCCCTCCACTTT. Translated, it gives CASSYAGGYDSPLHF.

This clone was detected only once. V gene TRBV24-1 combines with J gene TRBJ1-4, with D hard to call. The germline V gene encodes CDR1 KGHDR and CDR2 SFDVKD. The V end was cut by 5 bases, the J end by 1 base, with 7 bases between. This CDR3 is 14 amino acids long. CDR3 residues: CATSGRGTNEKLFF. The CDR3 bases are TGTGCCACCAGTGGACGGGGAACTAATGAAAAACTGTTTTTT.

This sequence joins TRBV11-3 and TRBJ2-7, with 9 bases lining up with TRBD2. Germline CDR1 reads SGHNT; CDR2 reads YENEEA. The CDR3 totals 14 residues. J was trimmed by 2 bases and V by 5 bases; bases with no gene match: 4. The chain's CDR3 is CASSPRLAAYEQYF. The CDR3 coding sequence is TGTGCCAGCAGCCCGAGACTAGCGGCCTACGAGCAGTACTTC. The whole variable domain, filled in from reference TRBV11-3 and TRBJ2-7, reads EAGVVQSPRYKIIEKKQPVAFWCNPISGHNTLYWYLQNLGQGPELLIRYENEEAVDDSQLPKDRFSAERLKGVDSTLKIQPAELGDSAVYLCASSPRLAAYEQYFGPGTRLTVT.

The genes are TRBV5-1 and TRBJ1-1; no firm D call. Germline V lookup: CDR1 SGHRS, CDR2 YFSETQ. CDR3 length: 14 amino acids. V was shortened by 6 bases and J by 2 bases, with 14 bases between the two germline ends. The DNA of the CDR3 is TGCGCCAGCACCTTAGAAAACATTAACACTGAAGCTTTCTTT. Its protein is CASTLENINTEAFF.

V gene TRBV19 combines with J gene TRBJ2-1; a possible D gene is TRBD2 (6 bases). The CDR3 consists of 18 residues. From germline, CDR1 is LNHDA and CDR2 SQIVND (reference sequence). Trimming removed 0 bases from V and 7 bases from J, with 22 bases in between. CDR3 nucleotide sequence: TGTGCCAGTAGTATAGATGGGGTCTGGGCGGAGGGTTTGAATGAGCAGTTCTTC. Its protein is CASSIDGVWAEGLNEQFF.

The chain couples TRBV25-1 to TRBJ1-1, with D possibly TRBD1 on 5 matching bases. From germline, CDR1 is MGHDK and CDR2 SYGVNS. This CDR3 is 14 amino acids long. Deletions cut 4 bases from V and 1 base from J, with 10 bases between. CDR3 bases: TGTGCCAGCAGTGGGTTCGACAGGAACACTGAAGCTTTCTTT. Protein sequence: CASSGFDRNTEAFF.

The chain couples TRBV28 to TRBJ2-7, with no clear D. Trimming cost V 4 bases and J 10 bases, with 8 bases left between them. Germline CDR1 is MDHEN and CDR2 is SYDVKM. The CDR3 has 10 amino acids. The CDR3: CASSSLDQYV. CDR3 nucleotide sequence: TGTGCCAGCAGTTCCCTAGATCAGTACGTC.

The genes are TRBV28 and TRBJ2-3, with D possibly TRBD2 on 7 matching bases. CDR1 is MDHEN and CDR2 is SYDVKM in the germline V gene. This CDR3 comprises 17 residues. V was shortened by 4 bases and J by 6 bases, with 23 bases between the two germline ends. CDR3 bases: TGTGCCAGCAGTTCTCCCGCCGGGGGCGGGGGTTGGGATACGCAGTATTTT. Protein product: CASSSPAGGGGWDTQYF.

The chain combines TRBV5-5 with TRBJ1-5; D might be TRBD1 (5 bases). The CDR3 contains 15 residues. V was clipped by 3 bases and J by 0 bases, with 10 bases between them. Germline CDR1 is SGHKS and CDR2 is YYEKEE (reference sequence). CDR3 sequence reads: CASSSTVYSNQPQHF. The CDR3 DNA is TGTGCCAGCAGCTCGACAGTCTATAGCAATCAGCCCCAGCATTTT.

The genes are TRBV4-1 and TRBJ1-1; D might be TRBD1 (5 bases). Deletions cut 4 bases from V and 5 bases from J, with 14 bases between. Germline assignment: CDR1 MGHRA and CDR2 YSYEKL. CDR3 length: 14 residues. The CDR3 DNA reads TGCGCCAGCAGCCCCTCGGACATTTGGACTGAAGCTTTCTTT. Translation gives CASSPSDIWTEAFF.

This chain links TRBV18 with TRBJ1-2, with D perhaps TRBD1 (5 bases). V was clipped by 0 bases and J by 3 bases, with 11 bases between them. The CDR3 is made up of 15 amino acids. In germline, CDR1 is KGHSH, CDR2 LQKENI. CDR3 coding DNA: TGTGCCAGCTCACCACCGTCTGGCAGGGACTATGGCTACACCTTC. It yields the protein CASSPPSGRDYGYTF.

The V gene is TRBV18, the J gene TRBJ2-7; maybe TRBD2 (5 bases). The length of the CDR3 is 13 residues. Trimming stripped 6 bases from V and 5 bases from J, with 14 bases between. Germline V gene lookup returns CDR1 KGHSH and CDR2 LQKENI. In DNA, the CDR3 is TGTGCCAGCTCTGTCGGGATAAAGGACGAGCAGTACGTC. It specifies CASSVGIKDEQYV.

This clone appeared once. The J gene is TRBJ2-3, the V gene TRBV7-9; D possibly uses TRBD1 or TRBD2 (5 bases each). Trimming left V 0 bases short and J 3 bases short, with 7 bases between. CDR3 length: 14 residues. Germline loops: CDR1 SEHNR, CDR2 FQNEAQ (reference sequence). The CDR3 coding sequence is TGTGCCAGCAGCTTAGCGGGGGAGACAGATACGCAGTATTTT. It codes for CASSLAGETDTQYF.

V and J are TRBV18 and TRBJ2-7; 7 bases line up with TRBD1. The CDR3 contains 13 residues. After removal of 6 bases from V and 7 bases from J, the junction contained 9 bases not matched to a gene. Germline lookup yields CDR1 KGHSH and CDR2 LQKENI. CDR3 protein: CASSPPTGFEQYV. The CDR3 DNA is TGTGCCAGCTCCCCGCCGACAGGGTTTGAGCAGTACGTC.

The sample holds a few counts of this clone. J is TRBJ1-2 and V is TRBV5-1; weak D call: TRBD1 (5 bases). This CDR3 contains 14 residues. The germline CDR1 and CDR2 sequences are SGHRS and YFSETQ. V gave up 4 bases and J gave up 4 bases, with 14 bases separating them. CDR3 bases: TGCGCCAGCAGCCTGGACACGACAACCTATGGCTACACCTTC. Its translation: CASSLDTTTYGYTF.

V is TRBV5-1 and J is TRBJ2-1, with a weak D call TRBD2 (6 bases). Germline loops: CDR1 SGHRS, CDR2 YFSETQ. Trimming pared 4 bases from V and 6 bases from J, leaving 11 bases between. CDR3 length: 13 residues. As DNA, the CDR3 is TGCGCCAGCAGCGCGACTAGTTCCAATGAGCAGTTCTTC. This sequence encodes CASSATSSNEQFF.